This T cell receptor beta chain was recovered during a study of CD8+CD57+ T cells in acquired aplastic anemia. Looking at the study overall: An average of 3.2 ug of DNA was obtained from sorted CD4+ and CD8+ cells.

The use of genomic DNA as template underpinned the TCR beta VDJ and CDR3 profiling. MiXCR, applied by TCRdb to the reads, yields one record per CDR3 protein. The sample includes over 150,000 distinct CDR3 sequences, 63% of them seen just once. This CDR3 is 13 amino acids long. CDR1 and CDR2 (germline): GTSNPN, SVGIG (reference sequence). The ends were cut back, 0 bases at V and 8 bases at J, with 13 bases in the middle. This clonotype showed up many times. The antigen remains undetermined. Individuals selected for sequencing had exhibited CD8+CD57+ cell expansion on flow cytometry. Study results and caveats: Around 27 CD8+ CDR3 sequences occurred in both the patients and the controls.

The chain links TRBV30 to TRBJ1-2, with D hard to call. The sequencing input was sorted CD4+, CD8+, or CD8+CD57+ T cells (not recorded which) from PBMCs. This receptor was identified in a human donor with aplastic anemia. CDR3 DNA: TGTGCCTGGAGTGTAAGACCAGGTTTGGGCTACACCTTC. Its protein product is CAWSVRPGLGYTF. Complete variable domain (other parts from reference TRBV30 and TRBJ1-2): SQTIHQWPATLVQPVGSPLSLECTVEGTSNPNLYWYRQAAGRGLQLLFYSVGIGQISSEVPQNLSASRPQDRQFILSSKKLLLSDSGFYLCAWSVRPGLGYTFGSGTRLTVV.